The 17 T cell receptor beta chains below all came from one sample that was sequenced in a study of T-cell memory formation after mild COVID-19. One entry per CDR3 protein, called by TCRdb with MiXCR from the 5' RACE reads. The sample shows about 58,000 distinct CDR3 sequences, about 27% of them seen only once. Sequenced: PBMCs or a T cell subset sorted from them (not recorded which). These receptors were taken from a man aged 18 to 29 who had mild COVID-19 (a few samples of this study predate the infection). Cell type and time point are not known.

The table lists this clonotype with a few counts. This sequence joins TRBV19 and TRBJ1-5; TRBD1 matches at 7 bases. The V gene end was trimmed by 5 bases and the J gene end by 1 base; junction bases not matched to a gene: 5. The CDR3 spans 15 residues. Germline-derived CDR1 and CDR2 are LNHDA and SQIVND (reference sequence). CDR3 in amino acids: CASSLGGMSNQPQHF. Here the CDR3 DNA reads TGTGCCAGTAGTTTAGGGGGCATGAGCAATCAGCCCCAGCATTTT.

The chain combines TRBV29-1 with TRBJ2-1, with D possibly matching TRBD1 (5 bases). CDR1 and CDR2 from the germline V gene are SQVTM and ANQGSEA. V lost 2 bases and J lost 7, with 15 bases in between. The CDR3 contains 14 residues. The CDR3 sequence: CSVEMPSAGNEQFF. The CDR3 nucleotides read TGCAGCGTTGAAATGCCGTCTGCAGGGAATGAGCAGTTCTTC.

The chain recombines TRBV14 with TRBJ2-1, with 8 positions matching TRBD2. In germline, CDR1 is SGHDN, CDR2 FVKESK. Trimming at V came to 5 bases and at J to 0 bases, leaving 3 bases not matched to a gene. This CDR3 is built from 15 residues. CDR3 residues: CASSAGLASYNEQFF. CDR3 in DNA: TGTGCCAGCAGCGCCGGACTAGCCTCCTACAATGAGCAGTTCTTC.

This clonotype was picked up many times. The CDR3 coding sequence is TGTGCCAGCAGTTCCCGTTTTAGCGGGGGGGGGAGCACAGATACGCAGTATTTT. Translated: CASSSRFSGGGSTDTQYF. The rearrangement links TRBV27 to TRBJ2-3; 11 positions match TRBD2. Germline loops: CDR1 MNHEY, CDR2 SMNVEV (reference sequence). With 4 bases clipped from V and 0 bases from J, the junction kept 9 bases outside the gene matches. CDR3 length: 18 residues.

This clonotype has just a few counts. This chain connects TRBV15 to TRBJ1-2, with D perhaps TRBD1 (5 bases). Trimming cost V 1 base and J 7 bases, with 16 bases left between them. Germline CDR1 is LNHNV and CDR2 is YYDKDF (reference sequence). The length of the CDR3 is 15 residues. The chain's CDR3 is CATSRGFEGLGGYTF. CDR3 coding DNA: TGTGCCACCAGCAGAGGCTTCGAGGGGCTAGGTGGCTACACCTTC.

In its sample, this clonotype was seen a few times. The V and J genes are TRBV7-3 and TRBJ2-2, with 11 nucleotides matching TRBD2. This CDR3 comprises 17 residues. After removal of 5 bases from V and 1 base from J, the junction contained 6 bases not matched to a gene. From germline, CDR1 is SGHTA and CDR2 FQGTGA. The CDR3 loop reads CASSHGTSGLNTGELFF. The CDR3 DNA follows: TGTGCCAGCAGCCATGGGACTAGCGGACTGAACACCGGGGAGCTGTTTTTT.

This clonotype was recorded a few times. This chain links TRBV9 with TRBJ1-1; maybe TRBD1 (5 bases). V was clipped by 4 bases and J by 3 bases, with 10 bases between them. Germline loops: CDR1 SGDLS, CDR2 YYNGEE. This CDR3 is built from 13 residues. CDR3 sequence: CASSKVGDTEAFF. DNA for the CDR3: TGTGCCAGCAGCAAGGTGGGGGACACTGAAGCTTTCTTT.

J is TRBJ2-6 and V is TRBV6-5; possible D gene TRBD1, 6 bases. CDR3 length: 17 amino acids. CDR1 and CDR2 (germline): MNHEY, SVGAGI. Trimming left V 8 bases short and J 0 bases short, with 17 bases between. The DNA of the CDR3 is TGTGCCAGCTTTGGGGGCTCAAACCCCTCTGGGGCCAACGTCCTGACTTTC. Translated: CASFGGSNPSGANVLTF.

The chain joins TRBV7-2 to TRBJ2-7; 8 bases fit TRBD2. J was trimmed by 2 bases and V by 5 bases; bases with no gene match: 8. The CDR3 has 15 amino acids. Germline CDR1 reads SGHTA; CDR2 reads FQGNSA. The CDR3: CASSRGGRVPYEQYV. CDR3 DNA sequence: TGTGCCAGCAGCCGGGGGGGCAGGGTACCCTACGAGCAGTACGTC.

The genes are TRBV5-1 and TRBJ2-1, with 8 positions matching TRBD1. There are 13 residues in the CDR3. Germline trimming cut 4 bases from V and 9 bases from J; bases unmatched to any gene: 6. Germline-derived CDR1 and CDR2 are SGHRS and YFSETQ. CDR3 DNA: TGCGCCAGCAGCGCAGGGGGCTGGAGTGAGCAGTTCTTC. Amino acids: CASSAGGWSEQFF.

This chain uses TRBV9 with TRBJ2-7, with TRBD1 identical over 7 bases. This CDR3 has 16 amino acids. Looked up from germline, CDR1 is SGDLS and CDR2 is YYNGEE. J was trimmed by 0 bases and V by 4 bases; bases with no gene match: 10. In DNA form, the CDR3 reads TGTGCCAGCAGCCCCTGGACAGGAGCGAGCTCCTACGAGCAGTACTTC. Translation gives CASSPWTGASSYEQYF.

The rearrangement uses TRBV7-9 and TRBJ1-2; 8 bases are a match to TRBD1. After removal of 2 bases from V and 7 bases from J, the junction contained 15 bases not matched to a gene. Germline V lookup: CDR1 SEHNR, CDR2 FQNEAQ (reference sequence). The CDR3 has 17 amino acids. In DNA form, the CDR3 reads TGTGCCAGCAGCTTAAATCGCGTGGCAGGGGGCGCAGCTGGCTACACCTTC. This codes for CASSLNRVAGGAAGYTF.

The V and J genes are TRBV4-1 and TRBJ2-1; 12 nucleotides agree with TRBD2. Germline lookup yields CDR1 MGHRA and CDR2 YSYEKL. The CDR3 is 15 residues long. The junction had 4 bases not matched to a gene; V was cut back by 3 bases and J by 7 bases. In DNA form, the CDR3 reads TGCGCCAGCAGCCAGACTAGCGGGGGAAGAAATGAGCAGTTCTTC. Protein product: CASSQTSGGRNEQFF.

This clonotype occurred many times. The V call is TRBV4-1, the J call TRBJ1-1, with D unresolved. The CDR3 is 13 residues long. Looked up from germline, CDR1 is MGHRA and CDR2 is YSYEKL. V gave up 1 base and J gave up 11 bases, with 14 bases separating them. CDR3 sequence: CASSQVEVAAAFF. In DNA form, the CDR3 reads TGCGCCAGCAGCCAAGTAGAAGTCGCGGCCGCTTTCTTT.

The chain uses TRBV9 and TRBJ2-1, with TRBD2 matching over 8 bases. Germline lookup yields CDR1 SGDLS and CDR2 YYNGEE. J lost 4 bases, V lost 4 bases, and 10 bases had no gene match. The CDR3 spans 16 residues. CDR3 DNA sequence: TGTGCCAGCAGCCCAGGCGCGGGGGGCCAATACAATGAGCAGTTCTTC. Translating it yields CASSPGAGGQYNEQFF.

The chain's CDR3 is CSRSQYPGHGTNIQYF. DNA of the CDR3: TGCAGCCGATCTCAATACCCGGGACACGGAACAAACATTCAGTACTTC. The genes are TRBV29-1 and TRBJ2-4; TRBD1 is a possible D gene (6 bases). The CDR3 is 16 residues long. Germline V CDR1 and CDR2: SQVTM, ANQGSEA. The V and J ends lost 8 bases and 6 bases respectively, with 26 bases between them.

J is TRBJ2-3 and V is TRBV29-1, with 9 bases lining up with TRBD2. With V trimmed by 7 bases and J by 4 bases, 12 bases remained unmatched. The CDR3 extends over 15 amino acids. Germline V gives CDR1 SQVTM, CDR2 ANQGSEA. CDR3 sequence: CSAPARAGGADTQYF. The CDR3 bases are TGCAGCGCGCCAGCCCGAGCGGGGGGTGCAGATACGCAGTATTTT.